The rows below give T cell receptor beta chains drawn from one sample of a study of T cell changes during pregnancy in multiple sclerosis. Sequenced by immunoSEQ multiplex PCR; TCRdb stores in-frame clones only, minus some. In the table there are fewer than 60,000 clones, 90% of which are singletons. The sequencing used peripheral blood, collected in the third trimester of pregnancy. All receptors come from a female donor in good health, enrolled as a control in a pregnancy study. Both conserved end residues are part of each CDR3. D genes are given only for firm matches. Clone size is shown for a subset of rows, as once, few, many or a class of expanded clone.

CASSQGVAYEQYF,TGCGCCAGCAGCCAGGGGGTAGCCTACGAGCAGTACTTC,TRBJ2-7,TRBV5-1,13,NA,TRBD1
CASSRGGGLSTEAFF,TGTGCCAGCAGCCGCGGTGGGGGGTTGTCCACTGAAGCTTTCTTT,TRBJ1-1,TRBV7-2,15,once,NA
CASSIRGQGNQPQHF,TGTGCCAGTAGTATTCGTGGACAGGGTAATCAGCCCCAGCATTTT,TRBJ1-5,TRBV19,15,NA,TRBD1
CASSRDGWREALNEQFF,TGTGCCAGCAGCCGAGACGGCTGGCGGGAGGCCCTGAATGAGCAGTTCTTC,TRBJ2-1,TRBV21-1,17,NA,NA
CASSLDQIYGYTF,TGTGCCAGCAGCTTAGATCAGATCTATGGCTACACCTTC,TRBJ1-2,TRBV5-4,13,NA,NA
CASSLGPSGAGELFF,TGTGCCAGCAGCTTGGGACCCTCCGGAGCCGGGGAGCTGTTTTTT,TRBJ2-2,TRBV5-6,15,NA,NA
CSVEDRGTGTEAFF,TGCAGCGTTGAAGATCGGGGGACTGGAACTGAAGCTTTCTTT,TRBJ1-1,TRBV29-1,14,NA,NA
CAISESSGTSTDTQYF,TGTGCCATCAGTGAGTCTAGCGGGACGAGCACAGATACGCAGTATTTT,TRBJ2-3,TRBV10-3,16,NA,TRBD2
CAWSPTGWRNTEAFF,TGTGCCTGGAGTCCCACAGGGTGGAGGAACACTGAAGCTTTCTTT,TRBJ1-1,TRBV30,15,few,NA
CASTIGTRNEAFF,TGTGCCAGTACCATCGGGACACGCAATGAAGCTTTCTTT,TRBJ1-1,TRBV19,13,once,NA
CASSLGGSPYNEQFF,TGTGCCAGCAGCTTAGGGGGGAGTCCCTACAATGAGCAGTTCTTC,TRBJ2-1,TRBV13,15,NA,NA
CASSPGLRRLYNEQFF,TGTGCCAGCAGCCCCGGGCTCAGAAGACTATACAATGAGCAGTTCTTC,TRBJ2-1,TRBV9,16,NA,NA
CASTGGGSSNQPQHF,TGTGCCAGTACCGGGGGGGGCTCTAGCAATCAGCCCCAGCATTTT,TRBJ1-5,TRBV6-1,15,once,NA
CASREGAGGSYNEQFF,TGTGCCAGCAGGGAAGGAGCGGGAGGGTCCTACAATGAGCAGTTCTTC,TRBJ2-1,TRBV2,16,NA,TRBD2
CASSSPWAGVHYGYTF,TGTGCCAGCAGCTCCCCCTGGGCGGGAGTTCACTATGGCTACACCTTC,TRBJ1-2,TRBV13,16,NA,NA
CAWSFGNTEAFF,TGTGCCTGGAGCTTCGGGAACACTGAAGCTTTCTTT,TRBJ1-1,TRBV30,12,once,NA
CASSNDRVTPLNEQFF,TGTGCCAGCAGTAACGACAGGGTAACACCCCTCAATGAGCAGTTCTTC,TRBJ2-1,TRBV6-6,16,NA,TRBD1
CASSQKKAAGTSGSGRDYNEQFF,TGTGCCAGCAGCCAAAAAAAAGCGGCCGGGACTAGCGGGAGTGGGCGGGATTACAATGAGCAGTTCTTC,TRBJ2-1,TRBV21-1,23,NA,NA
CASTSGGTINTGELFF,TGCGCCAGCACCAGCGGGGGGACAATAAACACCGGGGAGCTGTTTTTT,TRBJ2-2,TRBV10-2,16,NA,TRBD2
CATSVWEPNTGELFF,TGTGCCACCAGCGTGTGGGAGCCCAACACCGGGGAGCTGTTTTTT,TRBJ2-2,TRBV15,15,NA,NA
CASSHPRGETYEQYF,TGTGCCAGCAGTCACCCCCGGGGGGAAACCTACGAGCAGTACTTC,TRBJ2-7,TRBV25-1,15,NA,TRBD2
CASSLAAETQYF,TGTGCCAGCAGCTTAGCGGCAGAGACCCAGTACTTC,TRBJ2-5,TRBV7-8,12,NA,NA
CASSYLGGNTEAFF,TGTGCCAGCAGTTACTTGGGGGGGAACACTGAAGCTTTCTTT,TRBJ1-1,TRBV6-5,14,once,NA
CASSNRGGTGELFF,TGTGCTAGCAGTAACAGGGGGGGCACCGGGGAGCTGTTTTTT,TRBJ2-2,TRBV7-7,14,NA,NA
CSVEVKLAGEQFF,TGCAGCGTTGAAGTTAAACTAGCGGGGGAGCAGTTCTTC,TRBJ2-1,TRBV29-1,13,NA,TRBD2
CASSLQGASGNTIYF,TGTGCCAGCAGCTTGCAGGGGGCGAGTGGAAACACCATATATTTT,TRBJ1-3,TRBV5-4,15,NA,TRBD1
CASSQDQAGAYTDTQYF,TGCGCCAGCAGCCAAGATCAAGCGGGGGCCTACACAGATACGCAGTATTTT,TRBJ2-3,TRBV4-3,17,NA,TRBD2
CASSLLAGGETQYF,TGTGCCTCCTCCCTGCTAGCGGGGGGAGAGACCCAGTACTTC,TRBJ2-5,TRBV30,14,NA,TRBD2
CASSLGASKSTDTQYF,TGTGCCAGCAGCTTAGGGGCTAGCAAGAGCACAGATACGCAGTATTTT,TRBJ2-3,TRBV7-8,16,once,NA
CASSLLGGPQHF,TGTGCCAGTAGTCTGCTGGGGGGGCCCCAGCATTTT,TRBJ1-5,TRBV19,12,NA,NA
CASSQSVESYGYTF,TGCGCCAGCAGTCAATCAGTAGAGTCCTATGGCTACACCTTC,TRBJ1-2,TRBV23-1,14,NA,NA
CASTNQGAVYGYTF,TGTGCCAGCACCAATCAGGGGGCCGTCTATGGCTACACCTTC,TRBJ1-2,TRBV7-2,14,once,TRBD1